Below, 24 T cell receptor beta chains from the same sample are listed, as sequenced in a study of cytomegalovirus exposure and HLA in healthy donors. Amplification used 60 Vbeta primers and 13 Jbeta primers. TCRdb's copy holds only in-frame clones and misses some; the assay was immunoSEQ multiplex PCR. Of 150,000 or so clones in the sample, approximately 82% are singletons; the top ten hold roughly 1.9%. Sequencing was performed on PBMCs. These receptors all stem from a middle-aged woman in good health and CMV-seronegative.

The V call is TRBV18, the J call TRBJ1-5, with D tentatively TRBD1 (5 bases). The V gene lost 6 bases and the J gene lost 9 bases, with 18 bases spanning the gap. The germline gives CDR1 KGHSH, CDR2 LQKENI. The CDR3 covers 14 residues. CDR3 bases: TGTGCCAGCTCCCGGGGACTGGAGGCGGGGCCCCAGCATTTT. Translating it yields CASSRGLEAGPQHF. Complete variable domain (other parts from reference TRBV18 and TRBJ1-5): NAGVMQNPRHLVRRRGQEARLRCSPMKGHSHVYWYRQLPEEGLKFMVYLQKENIIDESGMPKERFSAEFPKEGPSILRIQQVVRGDSAAYFCASSRGLEAGPQHFGDGTRLSIL.

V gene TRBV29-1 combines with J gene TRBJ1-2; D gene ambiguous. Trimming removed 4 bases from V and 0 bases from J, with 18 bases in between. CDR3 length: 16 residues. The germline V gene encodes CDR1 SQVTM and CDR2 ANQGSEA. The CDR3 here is CSVVAVFSSPNYGYTF. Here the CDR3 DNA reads TGCAGCGTTGTAGCCGTTTTTTCGAGTCCTAACTATGGCTACACCTTC.

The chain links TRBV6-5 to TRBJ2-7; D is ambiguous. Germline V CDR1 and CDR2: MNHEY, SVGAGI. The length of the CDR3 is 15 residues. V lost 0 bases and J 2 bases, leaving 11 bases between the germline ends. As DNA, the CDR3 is TGTGCCAGCAGTTACTCGAGAGAGACACCCTACGAGCAGTACTTC. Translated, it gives CASSYSRETPYEQYF.

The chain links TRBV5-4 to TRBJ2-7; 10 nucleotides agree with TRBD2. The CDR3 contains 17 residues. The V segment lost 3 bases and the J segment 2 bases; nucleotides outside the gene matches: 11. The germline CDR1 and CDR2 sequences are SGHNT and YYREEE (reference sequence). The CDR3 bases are TGTGCCAGCAGCTATCAGGGACTAGCGCTGCCCCCCTACGAGCAGTACTTC. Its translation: CASSYQGLALPPYEQYF.

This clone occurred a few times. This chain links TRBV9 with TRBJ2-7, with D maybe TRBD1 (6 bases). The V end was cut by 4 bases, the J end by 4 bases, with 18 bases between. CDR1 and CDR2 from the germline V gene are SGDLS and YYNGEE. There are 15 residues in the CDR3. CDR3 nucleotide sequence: TGTGCCAGCAGCTTACACCGGGACACAGGTTACGAGCAGTACTTC. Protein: CASSLHRDTGYEQYF.

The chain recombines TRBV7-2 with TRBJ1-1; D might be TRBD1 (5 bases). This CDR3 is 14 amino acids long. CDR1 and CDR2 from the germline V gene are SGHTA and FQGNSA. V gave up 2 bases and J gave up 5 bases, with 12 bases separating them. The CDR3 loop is CASSLLPKGTEAFF. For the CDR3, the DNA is TGTGCCAGCAGCTTACTACCGAAGGGGACTGAAGCTTTCTTT. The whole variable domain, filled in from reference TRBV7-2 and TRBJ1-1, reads GAGVSQSPSNKVTEKGKDVELRCDPISGHTALYWYRQSLGQGLEFLIYFQGNSAPDKSGLPSDRFSAERTGGSVSTLTIQRTQQEDSAVYLCASSLLPKGTEAFFGQGTRLTVV.

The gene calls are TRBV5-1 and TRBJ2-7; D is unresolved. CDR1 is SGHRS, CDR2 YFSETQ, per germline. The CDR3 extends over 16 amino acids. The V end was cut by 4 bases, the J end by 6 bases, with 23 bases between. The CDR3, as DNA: TGCGCCAGCAGCCCACCCCCCGCAGGTTTGTCAACCGAGCAGTACTTC. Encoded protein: CASSPPPAGLSTEQYF.

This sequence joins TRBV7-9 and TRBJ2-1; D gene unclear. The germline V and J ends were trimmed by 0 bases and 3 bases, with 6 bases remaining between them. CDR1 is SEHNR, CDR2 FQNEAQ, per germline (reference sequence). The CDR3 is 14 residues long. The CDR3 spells CASSLAELYNEQFF. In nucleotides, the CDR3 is TGTGCCAGCAGCTTAGCAGAACTCTACAATGAGCAGTTCTTC.

In DNA, the CDR3 is TGTGCCAGCAGGGGACAGGCCAACACCGGGGAGCTGTTTTTT. Translation gives CASRGQANTGELFF. V is TRBV7-9 and J is TRBJ2-2; 8 nucleotides agree with TRBD1. The trim removed 6 bases at V and 2 bases at J, leaving 2 bases unmatched. Germline CDR1 SEHNR, CDR2 FQNEAQ (reference sequence). CDR3 length equals 14 residues.

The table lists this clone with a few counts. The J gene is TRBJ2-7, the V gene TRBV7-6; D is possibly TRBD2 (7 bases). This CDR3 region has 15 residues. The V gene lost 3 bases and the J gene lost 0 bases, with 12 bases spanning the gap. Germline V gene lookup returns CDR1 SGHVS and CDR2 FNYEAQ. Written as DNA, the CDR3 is TGTGCCAGCAGCTTCGGGGGGCTTAGCTCCTACGAGCAGTACTTC. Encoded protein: CASSFGGLSSYEQYF. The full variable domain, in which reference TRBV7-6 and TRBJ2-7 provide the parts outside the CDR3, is GAGVSQSPRYKVTKRGQDVALRCDPISGHVSLYWYRQALGQGPEFLTYFNYEAQQDKSGLPNDRFSAERPEGSISTLTIQRTEQRDSAMYRCASSFGGLSSYEQYFGPGTRLTVT.

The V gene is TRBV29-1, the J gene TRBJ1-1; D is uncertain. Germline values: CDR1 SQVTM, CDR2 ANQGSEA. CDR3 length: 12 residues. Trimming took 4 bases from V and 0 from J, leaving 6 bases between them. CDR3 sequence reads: CSVATMNTEAFF. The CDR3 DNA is TGCAGCGTTGCCACTATGAACACTGAAGCTTTCTTT.

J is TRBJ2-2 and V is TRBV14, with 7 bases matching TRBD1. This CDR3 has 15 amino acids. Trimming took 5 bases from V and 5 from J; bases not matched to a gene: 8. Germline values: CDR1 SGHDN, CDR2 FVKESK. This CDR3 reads CASSIMTGWTGELFF. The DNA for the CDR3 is TGTGCCAGCAGCATAATGACAGGGTGGACCGGGGAGCTGTTTTTT.

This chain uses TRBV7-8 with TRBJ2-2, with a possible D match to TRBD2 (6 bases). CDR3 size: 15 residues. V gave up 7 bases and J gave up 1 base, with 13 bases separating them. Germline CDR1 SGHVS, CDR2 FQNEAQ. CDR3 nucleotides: TGTGCCAGCAACCCACGGCGGGGGAACACCGGGGAGCTGTTTTTT. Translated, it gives CASNPRRGNTGELFF.

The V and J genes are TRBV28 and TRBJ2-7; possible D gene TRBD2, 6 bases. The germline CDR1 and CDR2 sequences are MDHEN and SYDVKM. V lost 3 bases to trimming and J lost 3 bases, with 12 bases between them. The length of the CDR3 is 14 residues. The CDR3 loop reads CASSFRGIFYEQYF. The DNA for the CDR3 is TGTGCCAGCAGTTTTCGGGGGATATTCTACGAGCAGTACTTC.

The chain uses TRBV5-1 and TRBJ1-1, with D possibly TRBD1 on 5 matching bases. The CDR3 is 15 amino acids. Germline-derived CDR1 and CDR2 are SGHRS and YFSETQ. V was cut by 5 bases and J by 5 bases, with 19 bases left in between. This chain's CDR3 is CASREQELVRTEAFF. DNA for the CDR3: TGCGCCAGCAGGGAACAGGAATTGGTCCGGACTGAAGCTTTCTTT.

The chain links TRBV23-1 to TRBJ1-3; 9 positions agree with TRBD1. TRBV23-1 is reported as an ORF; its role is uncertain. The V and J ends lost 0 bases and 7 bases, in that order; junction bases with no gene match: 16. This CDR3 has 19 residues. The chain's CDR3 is CASSQSIRTGDSSRNTIYF. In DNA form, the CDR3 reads TGCGCCAGCAGTCAATCAATCCGGACAGGGGATAGTAGTAGGAACACCATATATTTT.

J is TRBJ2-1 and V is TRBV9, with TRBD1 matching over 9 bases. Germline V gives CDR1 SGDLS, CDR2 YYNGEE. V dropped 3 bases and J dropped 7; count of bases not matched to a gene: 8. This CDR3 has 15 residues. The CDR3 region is CASSATGGNGNEQFF. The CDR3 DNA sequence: TGTGCCAGCAGCGCGACAGGGGGAAACGGGAATGAGCAGTTCTTC.

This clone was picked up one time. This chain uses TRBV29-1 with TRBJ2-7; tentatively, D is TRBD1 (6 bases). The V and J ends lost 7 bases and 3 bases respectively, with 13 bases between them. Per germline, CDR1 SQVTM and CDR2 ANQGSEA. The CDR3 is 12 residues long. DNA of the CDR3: TGCAGCGGCCTGGACAGCAACTACGAGCAGTACTTC. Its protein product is CSGLDSNYEQYF.

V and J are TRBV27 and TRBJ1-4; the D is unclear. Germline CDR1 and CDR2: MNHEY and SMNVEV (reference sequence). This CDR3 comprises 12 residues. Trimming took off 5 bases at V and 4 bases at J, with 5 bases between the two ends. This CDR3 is CASSGDNEKLFF. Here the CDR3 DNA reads TGTGCCAGCAGTGGAGATAATGAAAAACTGTTTTTT.

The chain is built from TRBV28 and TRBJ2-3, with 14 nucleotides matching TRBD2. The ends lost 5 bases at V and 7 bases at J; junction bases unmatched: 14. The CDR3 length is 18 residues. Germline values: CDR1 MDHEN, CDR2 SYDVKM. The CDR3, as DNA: TGTGCCAGCAGTCCAACAAGGGGGACTAGCGGGAGAGAAAATACGCAGTATTTT. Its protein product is CASSPTRGTSGRENTQYF.

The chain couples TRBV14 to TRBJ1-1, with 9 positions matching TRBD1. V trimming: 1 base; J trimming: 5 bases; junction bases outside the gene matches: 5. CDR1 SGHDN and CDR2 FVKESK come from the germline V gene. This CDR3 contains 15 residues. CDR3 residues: CASSQVGTGRTEAFF. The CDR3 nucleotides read TGTGCCAGCAGCCAAGTAGGGACAGGGCGGACTGAAGCTTTCTTT.

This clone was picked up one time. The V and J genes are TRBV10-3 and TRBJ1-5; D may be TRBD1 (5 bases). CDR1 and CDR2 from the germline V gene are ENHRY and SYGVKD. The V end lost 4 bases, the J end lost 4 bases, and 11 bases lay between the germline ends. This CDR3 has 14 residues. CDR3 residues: CAISGQGRNQPQHF. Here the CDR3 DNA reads TGTGCCATCAGTGGGCAGGGAAGGAATCAGCCCCAGCATTTT.

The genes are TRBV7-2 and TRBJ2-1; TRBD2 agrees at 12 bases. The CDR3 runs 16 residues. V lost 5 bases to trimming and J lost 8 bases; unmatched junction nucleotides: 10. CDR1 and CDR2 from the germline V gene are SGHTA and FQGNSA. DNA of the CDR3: TGTGCCAGCAGCCCGGGCCTAGCGGGAGGGAACCATGAGCAGTTCTTC. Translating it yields CASSPGLAGGNHEQFF.

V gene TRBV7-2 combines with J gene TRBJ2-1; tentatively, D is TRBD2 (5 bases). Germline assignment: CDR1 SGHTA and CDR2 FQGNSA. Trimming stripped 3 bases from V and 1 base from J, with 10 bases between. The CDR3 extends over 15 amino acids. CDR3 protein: CASSLMRASYNEQFF. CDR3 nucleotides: TGTGCCAGCAGCTTGATGAGGGCGTCCTACAATGAGCAGTTCTTC.